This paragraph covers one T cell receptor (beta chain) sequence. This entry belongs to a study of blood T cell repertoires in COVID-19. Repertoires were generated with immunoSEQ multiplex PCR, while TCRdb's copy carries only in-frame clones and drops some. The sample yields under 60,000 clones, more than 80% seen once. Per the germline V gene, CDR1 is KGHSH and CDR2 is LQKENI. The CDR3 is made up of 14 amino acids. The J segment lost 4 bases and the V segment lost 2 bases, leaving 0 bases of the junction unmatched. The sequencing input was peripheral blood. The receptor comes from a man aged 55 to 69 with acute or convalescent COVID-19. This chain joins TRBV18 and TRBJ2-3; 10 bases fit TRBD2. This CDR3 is CASSPGTSADTQYF. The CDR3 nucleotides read TGTGCCAGCTCACCAGGGACTAGCGCAGATACGCAGTATTTT.